Presented here are 22 T cell receptor beta chains from one specimen sequenced in a study of cytomegalovirus exposure and HLA in healthy donors. The primer mix had 60 Vbeta and 13 Jbeta primers. Using immunoSEQ multiplex PCR, the repertoire was profiled, and TCRdb retains in-frame clones only, with some absent. The sample's table shows 150,000 to 250,000 clones. Input material: PBMCs. Receptor source: a boy under 18 in good health and CMV-seronegative.

The chain employs TRBV28 and TRBJ1-4, with D uncertain. Trimming cost V 6 bases and J 8 bases, with 10 bases left between them. Germline lookup yields CDR1 MDHEN and CDR2 SYDVKM. CDR3 size: 12 residues. CDR3 protein: CASRPETEKLFF. The CDR3 DNA reads TGTGCCAGCAGACCAGAAACCGAAAAACTGTTTTTT.

The chain couples TRBV6-6 to TRBJ1-6, with a weak D call TRBD1 (6 bases). Germline V lookup: CDR1 MNHNY, CDR2 SVGAGI (reference sequence). Trimming took off 7 bases at V and 6 bases at J, with 19 bases between the two ends. This CDR3 region has 16 residues. CDR3 in amino acids: CASTPTQGNLNSPLHF. The CDR3 DNA follows: TGTGCCAGCACCCCAACCCAGGGGAATCTTAATTCACCCCTCCACTTT.

In the case of this clone: One junction end disagrees with the germline gene, perhaps due to a read error. The chain joins TRBV4-1 to TRBJ2-3; TRBD2 matches 9 bases. CDR1 and CDR2 from the germline V gene are MGHRA and YSYEKL. The CDR3 consists of 15 residues. The CDR3 is CASSQDGTSKDTQYF. The CDR3 region has the DNA TGCGCCAGCAGCCAAGATGGGACTAGCAAAGATACGCAGTATTTT.

This chain uses TRBV7-2 with TRBJ1-3; TRBD1 might be the D (6 bases). The CDR3 is 17 amino acids. Germline CDR1 SGHTA, CDR2 FQGNSA. Trimming removed 5 bases from V and 4 bases from J, with 21 bases in between. CDR3 coding DNA: TGTGCCAGCAGCCCAGGGGTAGGCAGGGCTCCCGGAAACACCATATATTTT. Amino acids: CASSPGVGRAPGNTIYF.

The chain couples TRBV9 to TRBJ1-1; weak D call: TRBD1 (6 bases). The CDR3 is 15 residues long. Between the trimmed V and J ends, which lost 3 bases and 2 bases, there was a span of 14 bases. CDR1 and CDR2 from the germline V gene are SGDLS and YYNGEE. The CDR3 spells CASSGRGAFNTEAFF. The CDR3 DNA reads TGTGCCAGCAGCGGGCGGGGGGCCTTCAACACTGAAGCTTTCTTT.

V and J are TRBV13 and TRBJ2-1, with 8 bases aligning to TRBD2. V gave up 1 base and J gave up 3 bases; unmatched junction bases: 17. Germline V gene data show CDR1 as PRHDT and CDR2 as FYEKMQ (reference sequence). There are 20 residues in the CDR3. In nucleotides, the CDR3 is TGTGCCAGCAGCTTAGTATCGGCCGCCAGCGGGGGACTAATCTACAATGAGCAGTTCTTC. This codes for CASSLVSAASGGLIYNEQFF.

J is TRBJ2-2 and V is TRBV14; no clear D gene. V lost 9 bases to trimming and J lost 6 bases, with 8 bases between them. The CDR3 extends over 11 amino acids. Germline V CDR1 and CDR2: SGHDN, FVKESK. CDR3 sequence: CARYAAGELFF. The CDR3 DNA reads TGTGCCAGGTATGCGGCCGGGGAGCTGTTTTTT.

The V call is TRBV28, the J call TRBJ1-1, with D unresolved. The germline V gene has CDR1 MDHEN and CDR2 SYDVKM. Trimming pared 6 bases from V and 2 bases from J, leaving 16 bases between. The CDR3 length is 15 residues. The CDR3 protein is CASSTSGVTNTEAFF. The CDR3 region has the DNA TGTGCCAGCAGCACGTCAGGCGTAACTAACACTGAAGCTTTCTTT.

V is TRBV6-4 and J is TRBJ1-1; the D gene is possibly TRBD1 (5 bases). The V and J ends lost 0 bases and 4 bases respectively, with 6 bases between them. This CDR3 has 13 amino acids. Per germline, CDR1 MRHNA and CDR2 SNTAGT. CDR3 nucleotides: TGTGCCAGCAGTGACTCGGACACCACTGAAGCTTTCTTT. Translated: CASSDSDTTEAFF.

The chain recombines TRBV5-1 with TRBJ2-2; D possibly corresponds to TRBD2 (6 bases). CDR3 length: 15 residues. Per germline, CDR1 SGHRS and CDR2 YFSETQ. Trimming shortened V by 2 bases and J by 4 bases, and 12 bases separated the two germline ends. CDR3 coding DNA: TGCGCCAGCAGCTTAGGAGGGTTTACCACCGGGGAGCTGTTTTTT. Translation gives CASSLGGFTTGELFF.

The CDR3, as DNA: TGTGCCAGCAGTGAATATGTAGGGGACGAGCAGTACTTC. This translates into CASSEYVGDEQYF. The genes are TRBV6-1 and TRBJ2-7, with D tentatively TRBD1 (5 bases). V lost 2 bases and J 5 bases, leaving 10 bases between the germline ends. The CDR3 is 13 residues long. Germline loops: CDR1 MNHNS, CDR2 SASEGT.

This rearrangement joins TRBV25-1 to TRBJ1-2; TRBD1 matches 9 bases. CDR1 and CDR2 from the germline V gene are MGHDK and SYGVNS. CDR3 size: 15 residues. V trimming: 3 bases; J trimming: 7 bases; junction bases outside the gene matches: 9. CDR3 DNA: TGTGCCAGCAGTGACCTACGAGACAGGGGGGGTGGCTACACCTTC. Translating gives CASSDLRDRGGGYTF.

The gene calls are TRBV4-1 and TRBJ2-1; tentative D call: TRBD2 (6 bases). CDR1 MGHRA and CDR2 YSYEKL come from the germline V gene. Trimming pared 5 bases from V and 0 bases from J, leaving 17 bases between. This CDR3 spans 17 amino acids. The CDR3 here is CASSFSLPGVSYNEQFF. The CDR3 coding sequence is TGCGCCAGCAGCTTTAGCTTACCGGGGGTCTCCTACAATGAGCAGTTCTTC.

As regards this clone: Other nucleotide sequences from this sample produce the same CDR3. V gene TRBV9 combines with J gene TRBJ1-1; D gene ambiguous. The germline V gene has CDR1 SGDLS and CDR2 YYNGEE. The V gene lost 1 base and the J gene lost 4 bases, with 11 bases spanning the gap. The CDR3 totals 14 residues. The CDR3 region has the DNA TGTGCCAGCAGCGTAACGTTGTTGGCCACTGAAGCTTTCTTT. This sequence encodes CASSVTLLATEAFF.

The rearrangement links TRBV28 to TRBJ2-2; tentatively, D is TRBD2 (6 bases). The CDR3 is made up of 19 amino acids. The V end lost 4 bases, the J end lost 3 bases, and 24 bases lay between the germline ends. Germline V lookup: CDR1 MDHEN, CDR2 SYDVKM. DNA of the CDR3: TGTGCCAGCAGTTCCCCTGGGGACTCCCGGACACTATACACCGGGGAGCTGTTTTTT. Translation: CASSSPGDSRTLYTGELFF.

This chain links TRBV18 with TRBJ2-7; 7 bases line up with TRBD2. CDR1 and CDR2 (germline): KGHSH, LQKENI. The CDR3 contains 11 residues. V dropped 6 bases and J dropped 4; count of bases not matched to a gene: 0. The CDR3 coding sequence is TGTGCCAGCTCGCGGGAGTACGAGCAGTACTTC. Its protein is CASSREYEQYF.

J is TRBJ2-7 and V is TRBV7-9; 8 nucleotides agree with TRBD1. This CDR3 region has 13 residues. V lost 5 bases to trimming and J lost 3 bases; unmatched junction nucleotides: 3. CDR1 and CDR2 (germline): SEHNR, FQNEAQ (reference sequence). CDR3: CASSQGQVYEQYF. CDR3 DNA: TGTGCCAGCAGCCAGGGACAGGTCTACGAGCAGTACTTC.

The genes are TRBV30 and TRBJ2-7; 7 bases line up with TRBD1. The trim removed 4 bases at V and 4 bases at J, leaving 4 bases unmatched. CDR1 and CDR2 (germline): GTSNPN, SVGIG (reference sequence). There are 12 residues in the CDR3. The chain's CDR3 is CAWTTGPYEQYF. The CDR3 bases are TGTGCCTGGACGACAGGGCCGTACGAGCAGTACTTC.

This sequence joins TRBV7-8 and TRBJ1-5; D uncertain. CDR1 is SGHVS and CDR2 is FQNEAQ in the germline V gene. CDR3 length equals 16 residues. The V and J ends lost 0 bases and 5 bases respectively, with 14 bases between them. CDR3 nucleotides: TGTGCCAGCAGCTTAGCGGAGGCCTTTGGGGATCAGCCCCAGCATTTT. Translation gives CASSLAEAFGDQPQHF.

This chain connects TRBV4-1 to TRBJ2-5; a possible D gene is TRBD2 (5 bases). The J call is uncertain, as TRBJ2-7 better fits the DNA end. Per germline, CDR1 MGHRA and CDR2 YSYEKL. The CDR3 totals 16 residues. Here the CDR3 reads CASSQDSTGNSYEQYF. In nucleotides, the CDR3 is TGCGCCAGCAGCCAAGATAGCACCGGGAACTCCTACGAGCAGTACTTC.

The chain carries TRBV28 and TRBJ1-2, with no clear D. V was clipped by 3 bases and J by 3 bases, with 11 bases between them. This CDR3 region has 14 residues. Looked up from germline, CDR1 is MDHEN and CDR2 is SYDVKM. The CDR3 here is CASSFGMKDYGYTF. The CDR3 DNA sequence: TGTGCCAGCAGTTTCGGGATGAAGGACTATGGCTACACCTTC.

The rearrangement uses TRBV5-1 and TRBJ1-6, with D unclear. The V and J ends lost 4 bases and 8 bases respectively, with 10 bases between them. Per the germline V gene, CDR1 is SGHRS and CDR2 is YFSETQ. The CDR3 loop spans 13 amino acids. Written as DNA, the CDR3 is TGCGCCAGCAGCGATGGGCGGGATTCACCCCTCCACTTT. Its translation: CASSDGRDSPLHF.